These T cell receptor beta chains were read from a single sample in a study of blood T cells in healthy people across ages. TCRdb re-derived calls from the 5' RACE reads in MiXCR, one entry per CDR3 protein. The profile shows about 930,000 distinct CDR3 sequences, 25% to 30% of them singletons. In addition, the sample was reused for a study of T cells of mothers and their children.

Input material: blood. Receptors originate from a woman aged 40 to 50 in good health. CDR3s include the opening cysteine and the closing phenylalanine or tryptophan. D genes are given only for firm matches. Where a row states a size, it is once, few, many or the class of an expanded clone; other rows omit it.

>NA|TRBJ2-2|few|TRBV28
TGTGCCAGCAGTCGAACGGCCCCTTCCGGGGAGCTGTTTTTT
CASSRTAPSGELFF
>TRBD2|TRBJ2-3|NA|TRBV12-5
TGTGCTAGTGGTGCTAGCGGGGGGAGCGATACGCAGTATTTT
CASGASGGSDTQYF
>NA|TRBJ1-1|few|TRBV15
TGTGCCACCAGCAGATCCCGACGGGGGGGGAACACTGAAGCTTTCTTT
CATSRSRRGGNTEAFF
>NA|TRBJ2-5|NA|TRBV6-2/TRBV6-3
TGTGCCAGCAAAGGGGGGGGCTTTGAGACCCAGTACTTC
CASKGGGFETQYF
>NA|TRBJ2-7|many|TRBV6-2/TRBV6-3
TGTGCCAGCAGTTATTGGGACTCCTACGAGCAGTACTTC
CASSYWDSYEQYF
>NA|TRBJ2-7|few|TRBV20-1
TGCAGTGCGGAGGCCCAGGGTAGGTCCTACGAGCAGTACTTC
CSAEAQGRSYEQYF
>NA|TRBJ1-2|few|TRBV6-1
TGTGCCACGCTGACCAGGGGAATACTGAAGGGCTACACCTTC
CATLTRGILKGYTF
>NA|TRBJ2-7|many|TRBV27
TGTGCCAGCAGTTTATCCCGGGATCTATACGAGCAGTACTTC
CASSLSRDLYEQYF
>TRBD1|TRBJ1-2|many|TRBV6-1
TGTGCCAGCGGGGGGACAGTGTATGGCTACACCTTC
CASGGTVYGYTF
>TRBD1|TRBJ1-1|NA|TRBV20-1
TGCAATGCTGGGACAGCGAACACTGAAGCTTTCTTT
CNAGTANTEAFF
>NA|TRBJ2-1|NA|TRBV6-2/TRBV6-3
TGTGCCACCACGGGACCTCACAATGAGCAGTTCTTC
CATTGPHNEQFF
>NA|TRBJ1-2|NA|TRBV20-1
TGCAGTGCTAGAGTAGGACACCATGGCTACACCTTC
CSARVGHHGYTF
>TRBD2|TRBJ2-3|few|TRBV9
TGTGCCAGCAGCGGCAGGGCGGGAGGCCAGGATACGCAGTATTTT
CASSGRAGGQDTQYF
>NA|TRBJ2-3|NA|TRBV20-1
TGCAGTGCTAAAAGGGTTCTTACAGATACGCAGTATTTT
CSAKRVLTDTQYF
>TRBD2|TRBJ2-7|many|TRBV29-1
TGCAGCGTTGAGTGGGCTTCTAGCGGGAGATCCTACGAGCAGTACTTC
CSVEWASSGRSYEQYF
>NA|TRBJ2-7|many|TRBV10-3
TGTGCCATCTCGCAGGGAATGCCTCCCTACGAGCAGTACTTC
CAISQGMPPYEQYF
>NA|TRBJ2-7|many|TRBV20-1
TGCAGTGCCGGTCCCTGGGAGACCGAGCAGTACTTC
CSAGPWETEQYF
>TRBD1|TRBJ1-1|NA|TRBV7-6
TGTGCCAGCAGCAAGGGACAGGGTGTTCCTGAAGCTTTCTTT
CASSKGQGVPEAFF
>NA|TRBJ1-5|many|TRBV4-1
TGCGCCAGCAGCCCATGGGCGGGGGGTGATCAGCCCCAGCATTTT
CASSPWAGGDQPQHF
>NA|TRBJ2-5|NA|TRBV29-1
TGCAGCGATCCATGGGGACCCCAAGAGACCCAGTACTTC
CSDPWGPQETQYF
>NA|TRBJ1-2|few|TRBV9
TGTGCCACCAGAGGGGGGGCTCACTATGGCTACACCTTC
CATRGGAHYGYTF
>NA|TRBJ1-5|NA|TRBV5-8
TGTGCCAGCAGCCAAGGGGTTAATTCGGGGAGTCAGCCCCAGCATTTT
CASSQGVNSGSQPQHF
>NA|TRBJ2-1|few|TRBV27
TGTGCCAGCAGTGCCTCGACTGGCCCCGGGGAGCAGTTCTTC
CASSASTGPGEQFF
>NA|TRBJ1-2|few|TRBV20-1
TGCAGTGCTACTCCGACAGGCGACTATGGCTACACCTTC
CSATPTGDYGYTF
>TRBD1|TRBJ2-5|few|TRBV7-2
TGTGCCAGCAGCTCTCGGACAGGGTGTTGGAGGCAAGAGACCCAGTACTTC
CASSSRTGCWRQETQYF
>TRBD2|TRBJ2-7|NA|TRBV20-1
TGCAGTGCTAGCGGGGGGAGGGTCTCCTACGAGCAGTACTTC
CSASGGRVSYEQYF
>TRBD1|TRBJ1-4|few|TRBV4-3
TGCGCCAGCAGCCAAGAAGAGGGGGCCGCAACTAATGAAAAACTGTTTTTT
CASSQEEGAATNEKLFF
>NA|TRBJ2-1|NA|TRBV20-1
TGCAGTGCTAGTGAGGGAACGGGTTACAATGAGCAGTTCTTC
CSASEGTGYNEQFF
>NA|TRBJ1-5|NA|TRBV28
TGTGCCAGCAGTTTAAAGGTAGGGGCCTACAGCAATCAGCCCCAGCATTTT
CASSLKVGAYSNQPQHF
>NA|TRBJ2-1|NA|TRBV5-1
TGCGCCAGCAGCTTGCTTGGACAGCTATACAATGAGCAGTTCTTC
CASSLLGQLYNEQFF
>NA|TRBJ2-7|NA|TRBV7-9
TGTGCCAGCAGCTTAGTGTTGGCAGGGAGTTACTACGAGCAGTACTTC
CASSLVLAGSYYEQYF
>NA|TRBJ1-2|NA|TRBV7-2
TGTGCCAGCAGCCCCCGGGCAGCGCCAGCTAACTATGGCTACACCTTC
CASSPRAAPANYGYTF
>NA|TRBJ2-4|many|TRBV12-3/TRBV12-4
TGTGCCAGCAGTCCCCACCGGACAGCCGGAAAAGCCAAAAACATTCAGTACTTC
CASSPHRTAGKAKNIQYF
>NA|TRBJ2-2|NA|TRBV7-9
TGTGCCAGCACCTCATCTCCTCTTCAGGGAATGAACACCGGGGAGCTGTTTTTT
CASTSSPLQGMNTGELFF
>NA|TRBJ1-5|NA|TRBV6-2/TRBV6-3
TGTGCCAGCAGTTACGTAGCAGGGTATCAGCCCCAGCATTTT
CASSYVAGYQPQHF
>NA|TRBJ2-1|many|TRBV25-1
TGTGCCAGCAGTGAACCCCAGTCGTTCAGAGGCAATGAGCAGTTCTTC
CASSEPQSFRGNEQFF
>TRBD2|TRBJ2-5|many|TRBV7-2
TGTGCCAGCAGTCCGGGACTAGCTCCCGCGACCCAGTACTTC
CASSPGLAPATQYF
>NA|TRBJ1-2|NA|TRBV29-1
TGCAGCGTTGAAGAAGGACAGCGTTGGAACTATGGCTACACCTTC
CSVEEGQRWNYGYTF
>NA|TRBJ2-5|NA|TRBV18
TGTGCCAGCTCACCACCGAGCGGACAGTCTATACAAGAGACCCAGTACTTC
CASSPPSGQSIQETQYF
>TRBD2|TRBJ2-1|many|TRBV12-3/TRBV12-4
TGTGCCAGCAGTTTAGGAAGACTAGCGGGGTATTATGAGCAGTTCTTC
CASSLGRLAGYYEQFF
>NA|TRBJ1-2|few|TRBV15
TGTGCCACCTTGGGGGCCTATGGCTACACCTTC
CATLGAYGYTF
>TRBD1|TRBJ1-1|few|TRBV5-1
TGCGCCAGCAGCTTGGCGCGTAGGGACAGTGAAGCTTTCTTT
CASSLARRDSEAFF
>TRBD1|TRBJ2-3|many|TRBV7-9
TGTGCCAGCAGGAACGGGACAGCTCGTTATACGCAGTATTTT
CASRNGTARYTQYF
>NA|TRBJ1-1|NA|TRBV5-1
TGCGCCACATCCCTTGGGACTGAAGTTTTCTTT
CATSLGTEVFF
>TRBD2|TRBJ2-3|NA|TRBV7-9
TGTGCCAGCAGCCTGGGACTAGCGGGGCCATTTGCAGATACGCAGTATTTT
CASSLGLAGPFADTQYF
>TRBD1|TRBJ1-2|many|TRBV27
TGTGCCAGCAGTATACAGGGGGCGCGTGGCTACACCTTC
CASSIQGARGYTF
>NA|TRBJ2-7|many|TRBV20-1
TGCAGTGCCAAGAGCACCGTTACCTACGAGCAGTACTTC
CSAKSTVTYEQYF
>NA|TRBJ2-1|NA|TRBV27
TGTGCCAGCAGTACAAATTCCCCGAAAGGAAAGCAGTTCTTC
CASSTNSPKGKQFF
>NA|TRBJ2-1|many|TRBV20-1
TGCAGTGCTAGAGAATGGGACGCATACAATGAGCAGTTCTTC
CSAREWDAYNEQFF
>TRBD1|TRBJ2-1|NA|TRBV29-1
TGCAGCGTCCGGTTAGGGGGCTTAAGCAATGAGCAGTTCTTC
CSVRLGGLSNEQFF
>TRBD1|TRBJ2-2|NA|TRBV9
TGTGCCAGCAGCGGAGGCCCAGGGGGCTCCGGGGAGCTGTTTTTT
CASSGGPGGSGELFF
>NA|TRBJ2-4|many|TRBV12-3/TRBV12-4
TGTGCCAGCAGCCCGGAGGGGCTAGCCAAAAACATTCAGTACTTC
CASSPEGLAKNIQYF
>NA|TRBJ2-1|few|TRBV12-3/TRBV12-4
TGTGCCAGCAGTCCCGAGGCGGGCGGGTACAATGAGCAGTTCTTC
CASSPEAGGYNEQFF